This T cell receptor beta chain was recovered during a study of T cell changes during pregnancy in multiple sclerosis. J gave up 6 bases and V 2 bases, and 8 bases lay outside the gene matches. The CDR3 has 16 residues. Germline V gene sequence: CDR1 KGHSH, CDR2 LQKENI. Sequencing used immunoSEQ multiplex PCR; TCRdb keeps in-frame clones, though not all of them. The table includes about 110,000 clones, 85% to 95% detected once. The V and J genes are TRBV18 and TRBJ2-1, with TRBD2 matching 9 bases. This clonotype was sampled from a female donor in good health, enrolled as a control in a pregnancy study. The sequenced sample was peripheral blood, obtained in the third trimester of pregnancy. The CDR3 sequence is CASSPSRGGAVNEQFF. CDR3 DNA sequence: TGTGCCAGCTCACCATCGCGGGGGGGCGCGGTCAATGAGCAGTTCTTC. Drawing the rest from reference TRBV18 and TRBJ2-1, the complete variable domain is NAGVMQNPRHLVRRRGQEARLRCSPMKGHSHVYWYRQLPEEGLKFMVYLQKENIIDESGMPKERFSAEFPKEGPSILRIQQVVRGDSAAYFCASSPSRGGAVNEQFFGPGTRLTVL.